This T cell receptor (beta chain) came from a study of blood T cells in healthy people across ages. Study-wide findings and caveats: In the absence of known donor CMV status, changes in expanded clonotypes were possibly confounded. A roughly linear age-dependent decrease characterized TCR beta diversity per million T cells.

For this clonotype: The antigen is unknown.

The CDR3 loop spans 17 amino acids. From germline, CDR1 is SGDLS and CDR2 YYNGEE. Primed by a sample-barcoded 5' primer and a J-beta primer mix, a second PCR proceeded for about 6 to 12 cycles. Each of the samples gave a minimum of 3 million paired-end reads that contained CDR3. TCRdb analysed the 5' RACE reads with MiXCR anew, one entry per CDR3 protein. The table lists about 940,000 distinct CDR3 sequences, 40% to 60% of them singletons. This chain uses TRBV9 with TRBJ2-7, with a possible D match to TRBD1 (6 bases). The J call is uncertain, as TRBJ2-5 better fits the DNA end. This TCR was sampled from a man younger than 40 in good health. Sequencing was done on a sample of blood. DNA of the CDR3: TGTGCCAGCAGCGTAGCAGGTACAGGGAGAGGCCAAGAGACCCAGTACTTC. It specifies CASSVAGTGRGQETQYF.